This T cell receptor (beta chain) emerged from a study of regulatory T cells in long-lasting Graves disease. Library construction for TCR beta used iRepertoire HTBI primers and Arm-PCR of CDR3 regions. TCRdb reanalysed the multiplex PCR reads using MiXCR and keeps one entry per CDR3 protein. The data contain hundreds of thousands of distinct CDR3 sequences, roughly 14% of them singletons. This clonotype has a handful of counts. Regarding time point: newly diagnosed GD, antithyroid drugs for less than 3 months. Isolated PBMC RNA provided the starting material for the TCR library. In addition, the sample was reused for a study of T cells in Graves' hyperthyroidism and ophthalmopathy.

Material: peripheral blood mononuclear cells (PBMCs), obtained at new diagnosis, from a patient treated with antithyroid drugs. The sequence was obtained from a man aged 25 to 45 with Graves disease.

The CDR3 protein is CASSLTVGHTQYF. CDR3 bases: TGTGCCAGCAGTTTAACAGTGGGCCATACGCAGTATTTT. The gene calls are TRBV27 and TRBJ2-3; unclear D gene. Germline V gives CDR1 MNHEY, CDR2 SMNVEV (reference sequence). The CDR3 runs 13 residues. V dropped 2 bases and J dropped 7 bases, with 10 bases sitting between them.